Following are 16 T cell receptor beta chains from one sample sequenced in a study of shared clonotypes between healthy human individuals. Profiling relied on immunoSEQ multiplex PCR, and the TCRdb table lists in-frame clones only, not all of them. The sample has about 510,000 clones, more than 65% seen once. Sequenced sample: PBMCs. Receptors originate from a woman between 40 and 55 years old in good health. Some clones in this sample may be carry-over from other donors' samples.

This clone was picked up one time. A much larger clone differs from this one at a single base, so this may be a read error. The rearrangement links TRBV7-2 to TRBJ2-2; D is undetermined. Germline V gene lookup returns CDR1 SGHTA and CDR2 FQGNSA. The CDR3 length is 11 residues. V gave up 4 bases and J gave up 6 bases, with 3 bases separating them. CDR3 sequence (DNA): TGTGCCAGCAGCTACCCCGGGGAGCTGTTTTTT. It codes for CASSYPGELFF. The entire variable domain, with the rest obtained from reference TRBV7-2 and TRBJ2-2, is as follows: GAGVSQSPSNKVTEKGKDVELRCDPISGHTALYWYRQSLGQGLEFLIYFQGNSAPDKSGLPSDRFSAERTGGSVSTLTIQRTQQEDSAVYLCASSYPGELFFGEGSRLTVL.

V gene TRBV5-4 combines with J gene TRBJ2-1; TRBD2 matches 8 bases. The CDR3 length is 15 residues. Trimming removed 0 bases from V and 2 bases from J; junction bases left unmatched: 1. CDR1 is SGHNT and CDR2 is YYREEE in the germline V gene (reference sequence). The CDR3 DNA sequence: TGTGCCAGCAGCTTGGGCGGGAGGACCTACAATGAGCAGTTCTTC. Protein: CASSLGGRTYNEQFF.

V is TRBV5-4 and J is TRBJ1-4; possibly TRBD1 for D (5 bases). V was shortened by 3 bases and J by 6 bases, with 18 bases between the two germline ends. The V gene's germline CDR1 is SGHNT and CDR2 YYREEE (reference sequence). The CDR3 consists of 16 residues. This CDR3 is CASSSGSGRIDEKLFF. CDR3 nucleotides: TGTGCCAGCAGCTCAGGGAGCGGACGGATCGATGAAAAACTGTTTTTT. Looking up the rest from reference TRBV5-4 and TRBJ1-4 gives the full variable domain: ETGVTQSPTHLIKTRGQQVTLRCSSQSGHNTVSWYQQALGQGPQFIFQYYREEENGRGNFPPRFSGLQFPNYSSELNVNALELDDSALYLCASSSGSGRIDEKLFFGSGTQLSVL.

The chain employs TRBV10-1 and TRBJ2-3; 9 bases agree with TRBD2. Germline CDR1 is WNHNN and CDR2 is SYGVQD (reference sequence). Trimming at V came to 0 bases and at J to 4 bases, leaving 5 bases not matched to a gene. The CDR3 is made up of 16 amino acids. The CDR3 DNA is TGCGCCAGCAGTGAGTCTCGAGCGGGAGGTTCAGATACGCAGTATTTT. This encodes CASSESRAGGSDTQYF.

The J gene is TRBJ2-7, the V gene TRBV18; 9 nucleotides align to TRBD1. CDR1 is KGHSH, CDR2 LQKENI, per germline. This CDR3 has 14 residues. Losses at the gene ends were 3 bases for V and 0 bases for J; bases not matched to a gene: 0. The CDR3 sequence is CASSPDRGSYEQYF. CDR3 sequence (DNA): TGTGCCAGCTCACCGGACAGGGGCTCCTACGAGCAGTACTTC.

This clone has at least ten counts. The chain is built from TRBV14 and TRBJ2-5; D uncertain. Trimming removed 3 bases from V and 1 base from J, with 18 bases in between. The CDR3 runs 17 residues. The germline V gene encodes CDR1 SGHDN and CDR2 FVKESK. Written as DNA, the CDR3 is TGTGCCAGCAGCCAGAGAAGGAGAGGCCCGACCCAAGAGACCCAGTACTTC. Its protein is CASSQRRRGPTQETQYF.

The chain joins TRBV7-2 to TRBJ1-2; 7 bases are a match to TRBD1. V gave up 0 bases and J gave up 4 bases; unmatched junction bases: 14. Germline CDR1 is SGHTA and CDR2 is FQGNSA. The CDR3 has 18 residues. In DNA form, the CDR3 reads TGTGCCAGCAGCTTAGCGTTTCGAGGGGGGGACAGTTCCTATGGCTACACCTTC. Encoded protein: CASSLAFRGGDSSYGYTF. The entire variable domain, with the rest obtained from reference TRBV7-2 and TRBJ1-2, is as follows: GAGVSQSPSNKVTEKGKDVELRCDPISGHTALYWYRQSLGQGLEFLIYFQGNSAPDKSGLPSDRFSAERTGGSVSTLTIQRTQQEDSAVYLCASSLAFRGGDSSYGYTFGSGTRLTVV.

CDR3 region: CAWSHTLEGEQYF. The CDR3 coding sequence is TGTGCCTGGTCCCACACCCTAGAGGGCGAGCAGTACTTC. The genes are TRBV30 and TRBJ2-7; D might be TRBD2 (5 bases). V was trimmed by 5 bases and J by 6 bases, leaving 17 bases between them. CDR1 is GTSNPN and CDR2 is SVGIG in the germline V gene (reference sequence). The CDR3 is 13 residues long. The full variable domain, completed using reference TRBV30 and TRBJ2-7, is SQTIHQWPATLVQPVGSPLSLECTVEGTSNPNLYWYRQAAGRGLQLLFYSVGIGQISSEVPQNLSASRPQDRQFILSSKKLLLSDSGFYLCAWSHTLEGEQYFGPGTRLTVT.

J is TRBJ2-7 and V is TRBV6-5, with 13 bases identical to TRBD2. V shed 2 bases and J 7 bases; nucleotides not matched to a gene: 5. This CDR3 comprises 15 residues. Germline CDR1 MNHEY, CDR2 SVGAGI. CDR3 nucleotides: TGTGCCAGCAGTTACACTAGCGGGAGGGCCGGGGAGCAGTACTTC. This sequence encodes CASSYTSGRAGEQYF.

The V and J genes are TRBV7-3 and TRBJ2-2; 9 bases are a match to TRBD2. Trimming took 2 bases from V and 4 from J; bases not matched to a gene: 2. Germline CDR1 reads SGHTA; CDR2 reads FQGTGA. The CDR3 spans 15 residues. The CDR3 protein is CASSLLAGFTGELFF. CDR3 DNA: TGTGCCAGCAGCTTACTAGCGGGGTTCACCGGGGAGCTGTTTTTT. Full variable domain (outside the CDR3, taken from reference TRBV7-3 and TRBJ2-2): GAGVSQTPSNKVTEKGKYVELRCDPISGHTALYWYRQSLGQGPEFLIYFQGTGAADDSGLPNDRFFAVRPEGSVSTLKIQRTERGDSAVYLCASSLLAGFTGELFFGEGSRLTVL.

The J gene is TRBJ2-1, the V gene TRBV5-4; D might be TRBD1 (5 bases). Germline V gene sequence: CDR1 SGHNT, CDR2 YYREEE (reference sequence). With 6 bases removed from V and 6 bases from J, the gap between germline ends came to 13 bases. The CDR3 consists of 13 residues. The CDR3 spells CASIGASGNEQFF. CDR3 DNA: TGTGCCAGCATAGGGGCTTCGGGCAATGAGCAGTTCTTC.

The CDR3 coding sequence is TGTGCCAGCAGCTTGGGGTATTCGGGCTACGAGCAGTACTTC. This translates into CASSLGYSGYEQYF. The V and J genes are TRBV5-5 and TRBJ2-7, with D unclear. V was cut by 0 bases and J by 3 bases, with 10 bases left in between. This CDR3 region has 14 residues. The germline CDR1 and CDR2 sequences are SGHKS and YYEKEE (reference sequence).

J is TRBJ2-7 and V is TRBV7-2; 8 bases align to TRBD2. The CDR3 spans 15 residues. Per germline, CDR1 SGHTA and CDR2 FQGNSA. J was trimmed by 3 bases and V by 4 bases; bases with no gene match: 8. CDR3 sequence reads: CASSSGLDLHYEQYF. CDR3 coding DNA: TGTGCCAGCAGCTCGGGACTAGACCTCCACTACGAGCAGTACTTC. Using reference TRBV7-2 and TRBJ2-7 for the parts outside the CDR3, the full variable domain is GAGVSQSPSNKVTEKGKDVELRCDPISGHTALYWYRQSLGQGLEFLIYFQGNSAPDKSGLPSDRFSAERTGGSVSTLTIQRTQQEDSAVYLCASSSGLDLHYEQYFGPGTRLTVT.

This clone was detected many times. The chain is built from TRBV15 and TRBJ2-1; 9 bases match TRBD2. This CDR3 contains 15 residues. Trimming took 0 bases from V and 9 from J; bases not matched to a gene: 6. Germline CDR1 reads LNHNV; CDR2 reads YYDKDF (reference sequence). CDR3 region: CATSRDWTSEVEQFF. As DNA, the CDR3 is TGTGCCACCAGCAGAGACTGGACTAGCGAGGTTGAGCAGTTCTTC.

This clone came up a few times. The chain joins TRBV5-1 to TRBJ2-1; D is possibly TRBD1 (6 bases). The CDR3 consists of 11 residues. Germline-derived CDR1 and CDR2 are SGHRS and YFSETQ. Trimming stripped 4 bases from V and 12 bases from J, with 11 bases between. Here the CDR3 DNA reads TGCGCCAGCAGCACCAGAGGGGGGCAGTTCTTC. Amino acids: CASSTRGGQFF.

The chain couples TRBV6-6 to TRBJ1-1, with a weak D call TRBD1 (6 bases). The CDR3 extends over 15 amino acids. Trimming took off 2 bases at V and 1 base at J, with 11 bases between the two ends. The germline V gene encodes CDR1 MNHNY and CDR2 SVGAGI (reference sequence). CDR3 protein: CASSYGSGANTEAFF. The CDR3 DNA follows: TGTGCCAGCAGTTACGGCTCAGGGGCGAACACTGAAGCTTTCTTT.